This T cell receptor beta chain is drawn from a study of T-cell reconstitution after alpha-beta-depleted transplantation in children. Overall study results and limits: Alpha-beta T cells present about two months after transplant were reported to originate from several hundred expanded graft clones. Hyperexpanded clones declined; after one year, newly produced T cells mostly supplied diversity. The study traced high day-60 TCRbeta diversity in some patients to surviving recipient T cells and thymic progenitors.

Library preparation (for TCRbeta) was performed with unique molecular identifiers. TCRdb used MiXCR to reprocess the PCR reads, holding one entry per CDR3 protein. The sample gives about a million distinct CDR3 sequences, under 30% of which show up once; about 28% is in the top ten. As regards this clonotype: Antigen: not known.

The sample in question was PBMCs, mostly from graft donor cells, obtained 360 days after TCRalphabeta/CD19-depleted stem cell transplant. This TCR derives from a boy under three years old who had a stem cell transplant for SCID, so the T cells may come from the graft donor.

This CDR3 reads CASSDPTEIQFF. The CDR3 bases are TGCGCCAGCAGCGATCCGACGGAAATTCAGTTCTTC. V usage is TRBV5-1 and J usage is TRBJ2-1; no firm D call. The CDR3 loop spans 12 amino acids. Germline values: CDR1 SGHRS, CDR2 YFSETQ. Trimming took 4 bases from V and 13 from J, leaving 15 bases between them.